This TCR beta chain comes out of a study of STAT3 mutations in large granular lymphocyte leukemia. The study, taken as a whole, reports: Every T-LGLL patient had at least one immunodominant TCRbeta clonotype. A small but highly pathogenic clone may have been missed. After therapy, 6 of 18 patients switched clonotypes, all new clones STAT3 wild type.

Trimming took off 1 base at V and 0 bases at J, with 8 bases between the two ends. CDR1 SGHDT and CDR2 YYEEEE come from the germline V gene. The CDR3 extends over 15 amino acids. Note on this clone: Its target is unknown.

TCRdb keeps only in-frame clones here, not all; method: immunoSEQ multiplex PCR. The table lists thousands of clones, 60% to 75% of them singletons. The TCR was taken from a man aged 60-69 years with T-cell large granular lymphocyte leukemia. Some clones in this sample may be carry-over from other donors' samples. Sequenced material: peripheral blood mononuclear cells. The chain is built from TRBV5-6 and TRBJ1-5; the D gene is possibly TRBD1 (5 bases). The CDR3 protein is CASSLQGTSNQPQHF. The CDR3 coding sequence is TGTGCCAGCAGCTTGCAGGGAACTAGCAATCAGCCCCAGCATTTT.